Listed here is a single TCR beta chain. Which antigen it targets is not known. Base-call qualities are not available, and no considerably larger clone is one nucleotide away. Whole blood was collected in K2EDTA tubes by collaborating institutions according to the institutions' own protocols. For TCRbeta analysis, collaborator samples were shipped as frozen whole blood, as isolated PBMCs, or as DNA extracted from either sample type. V sheds 4 bases and J sheds 0 bases, leaving 22 bases between their ends. Including the terminal cysteine and phenylalanine, the CDR3 comprises 19 residues. Only the CDR3 DNA is retained, 57 bases long and in frame from the first base. CDR1 and CDR2 (WNHNN, SYGVQD) derive from the germline V gene (reference sequence). These data are taken from a study of blood T cell repertoires in COVID-19 (dated by TCRdb to 2018 to 2021). About the investigation overall: The collaborator samples originated in the United States, Italy and Spain and spanned the acute and convalescent phases of COVID-19. The material from the prospective study consisted of cDNA or gDNA derived from T cells, B-cell-depleted T cells, or PBMCs. Deeply sampled blood TCRbeta repertoires from subjects exposed to, actively infected with, or recovered from COVID-19 were included in the dataset. A freely available public database, intended as a resource for researchers studying the immune response to SARS-CoV-2, is where the repertoires were released. Samples were obtained from the ongoing ImmuneRACE study (first 160 participants) and from over 1,000 subjects provided by 6 global collaborators. Nearly every sample came with metadata listing a de-identified subject ID, COVID-19 status, age in years and sex. Where HLA class I and class II types were available, the types were taken from metadata supplied by the sample provider, not from assay-based typing.

The investigation overall reported the following: How much clinical and demographic metadata was included differed by source and by participant, and the metadata was provided uncurated.

TCRbeta CDR3 regions were amplified from genomic DNA by means of the immunoSEQ Assay, a bias-controlled multiplex PCR. From the authors' description of their analysis: The number of nucleated cells in each sample was estimated from the amplification of reference gene primers within the assay. To quantify the absolute abundance of each unique TCRbeta CDR3 rearrangement, sequence reads were collapsed and filtered. For each sample, productive Simpson clonality was calculated as the square root of Simpson's diversity index over productive rearrangements. This is the immuneACCESS table as TCRdb keeps it, with only in-frame sequences that have V and J called. A part of the clones is gone; compared with another copy, unresolved V genes explain less than half, and the rest is unexplained. Clone size and the V and J calls come from that table; the DNA yielded D and trimming. This sample gives about 130,000 clones in total; about 80% of them show up just once. The top ten constitute roughly 9.7% of the sample.

In this chain, TRBV10-1 is recombined with TRBJ1-5; the D gene is perhaps TRBD1, on 5 matching bases. The sequenced sample consisted of peripheral blood. This receptor was obtained from a man between 40 and 49 years old with active or convalescent COVID-19. The CDR3: CASSVRNRGGVYSNQPQHF. The base sequence is TGCGCCAGCAGTGTTAGAAACCGTGGAGGGGTATATAGCAATCAGCCCCAGCATTTT.